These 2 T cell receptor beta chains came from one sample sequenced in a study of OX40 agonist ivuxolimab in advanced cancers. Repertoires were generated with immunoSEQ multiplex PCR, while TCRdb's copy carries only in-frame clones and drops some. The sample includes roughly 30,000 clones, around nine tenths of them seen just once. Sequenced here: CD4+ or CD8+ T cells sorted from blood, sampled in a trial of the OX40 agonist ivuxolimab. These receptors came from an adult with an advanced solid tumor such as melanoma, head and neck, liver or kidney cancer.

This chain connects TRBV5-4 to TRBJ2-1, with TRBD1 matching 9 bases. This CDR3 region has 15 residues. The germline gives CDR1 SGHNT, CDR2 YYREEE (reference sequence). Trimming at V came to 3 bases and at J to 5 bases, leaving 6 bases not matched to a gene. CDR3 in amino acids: CASSSGTGNHNEQFF. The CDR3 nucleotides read TGTGCCAGCAGCTCCGGGACAGGGAACCACAATGAGCAGTTCTTC.

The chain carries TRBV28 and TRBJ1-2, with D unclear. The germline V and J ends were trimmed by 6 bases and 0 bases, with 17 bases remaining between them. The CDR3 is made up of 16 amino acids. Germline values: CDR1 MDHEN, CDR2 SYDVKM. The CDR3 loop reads CASRNDRALANYGYTF. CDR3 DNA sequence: TGTGCCAGCAGGAACGACCGGGCCCTAGCTAACTATGGCTACACCTTC.